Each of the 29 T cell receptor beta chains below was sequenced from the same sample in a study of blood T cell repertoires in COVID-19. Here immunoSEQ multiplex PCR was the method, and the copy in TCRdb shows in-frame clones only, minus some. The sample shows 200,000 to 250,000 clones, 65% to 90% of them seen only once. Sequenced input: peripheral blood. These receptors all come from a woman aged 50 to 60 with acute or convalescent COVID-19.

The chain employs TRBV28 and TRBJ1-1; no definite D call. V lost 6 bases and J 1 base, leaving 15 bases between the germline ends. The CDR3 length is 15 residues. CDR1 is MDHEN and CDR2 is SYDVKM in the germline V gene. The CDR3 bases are TGTGCCAGCAGCACGGGAGGGATTGGGAACACTGAAGCTTTCTTT. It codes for CASSTGGIGNTEAFF.

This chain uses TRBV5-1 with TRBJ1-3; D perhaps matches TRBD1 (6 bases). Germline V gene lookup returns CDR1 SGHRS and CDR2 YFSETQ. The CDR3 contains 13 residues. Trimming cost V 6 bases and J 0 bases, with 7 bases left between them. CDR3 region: CASKDSSGNTIYF. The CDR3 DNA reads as TGCGCCAGCAAGGACAGCTCTGGAAACACCATATATTTT.

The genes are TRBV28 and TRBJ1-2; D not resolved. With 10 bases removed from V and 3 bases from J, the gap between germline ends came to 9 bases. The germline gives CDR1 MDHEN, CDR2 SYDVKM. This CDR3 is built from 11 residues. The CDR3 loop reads CATIFYYGYTF. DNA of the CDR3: TGTGCCACCATTTTCTACTATGGCTACACCTTC.

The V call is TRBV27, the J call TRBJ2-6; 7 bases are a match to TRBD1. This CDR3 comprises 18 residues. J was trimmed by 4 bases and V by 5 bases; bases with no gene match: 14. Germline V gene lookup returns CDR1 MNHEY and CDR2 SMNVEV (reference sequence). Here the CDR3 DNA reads TGTGCCAGCAGTCTCGGGCGACAGGGATTCGGAGGGGCCAACGTCCTGACTTTC. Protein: CASSLGRQGFGGANVLTF.

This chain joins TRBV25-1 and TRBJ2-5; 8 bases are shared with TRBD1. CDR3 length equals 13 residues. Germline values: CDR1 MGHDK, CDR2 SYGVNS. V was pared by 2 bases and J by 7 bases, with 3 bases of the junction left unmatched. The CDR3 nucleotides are TGTGCCAGCAGTGAACAGGGGGCTGGGACCCAGTACTTC. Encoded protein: CASSEQGAGTQYF.

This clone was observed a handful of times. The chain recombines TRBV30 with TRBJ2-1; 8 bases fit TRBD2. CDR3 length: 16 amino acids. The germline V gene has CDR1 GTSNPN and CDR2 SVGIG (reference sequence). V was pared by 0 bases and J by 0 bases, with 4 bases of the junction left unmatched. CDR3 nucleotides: TGTGCCTGGAGTGTACGGGGACTAGTCTCCTACAATGAGCAGTTCTTC. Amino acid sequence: CAWSVRGLVSYNEQFF.

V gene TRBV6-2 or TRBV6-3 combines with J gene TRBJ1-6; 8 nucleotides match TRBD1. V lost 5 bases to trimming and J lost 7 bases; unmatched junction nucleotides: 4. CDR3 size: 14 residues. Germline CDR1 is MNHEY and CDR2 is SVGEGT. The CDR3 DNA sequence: TGTGCCAGCAGTCGGGGACAGGTGAATTCACCCCTCCACTTT. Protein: CASSRGQVNSPLHF.

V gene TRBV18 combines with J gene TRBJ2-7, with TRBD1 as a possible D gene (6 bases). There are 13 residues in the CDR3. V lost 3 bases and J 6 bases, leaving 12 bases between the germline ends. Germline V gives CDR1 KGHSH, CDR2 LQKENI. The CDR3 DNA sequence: TGTGCCAGCTCACCCCGGGACACGGGCGAGCAGTACTTC. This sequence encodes CASSPRDTGEQYF.

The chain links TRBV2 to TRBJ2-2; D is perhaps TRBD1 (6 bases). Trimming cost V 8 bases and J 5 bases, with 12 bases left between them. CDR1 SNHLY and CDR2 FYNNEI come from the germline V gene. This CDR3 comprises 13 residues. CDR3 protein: CASLTGMTGELFF. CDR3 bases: TGTGCCAGCCTGACAGGAATGACCGGGGAGCTGTTTTTT.

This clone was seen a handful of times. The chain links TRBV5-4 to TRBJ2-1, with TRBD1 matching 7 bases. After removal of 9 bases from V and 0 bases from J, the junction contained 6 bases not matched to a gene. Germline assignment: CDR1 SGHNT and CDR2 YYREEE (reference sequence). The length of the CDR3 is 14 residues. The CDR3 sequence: CANSRGSSYNEQFF. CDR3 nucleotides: TGTGCCAATTCCAGGGGGAGCTCCTACAATGAGCAGTTCTTC.

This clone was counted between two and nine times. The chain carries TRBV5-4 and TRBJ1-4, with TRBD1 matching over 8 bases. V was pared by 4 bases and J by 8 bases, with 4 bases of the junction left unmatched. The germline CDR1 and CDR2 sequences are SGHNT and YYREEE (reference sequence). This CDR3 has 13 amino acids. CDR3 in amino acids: CASSRTGNEKLFF. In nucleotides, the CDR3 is TGTGCCAGCAGCAGGACAGGGAACGAAAAACTGTTTTTT.

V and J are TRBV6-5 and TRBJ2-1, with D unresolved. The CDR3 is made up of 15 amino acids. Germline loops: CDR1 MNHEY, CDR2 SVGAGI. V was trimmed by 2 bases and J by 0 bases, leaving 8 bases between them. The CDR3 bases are TGTGCCAGCAGTTACGACGCGGACTCCTACAATGAGCAGTTCTTC. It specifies CASSYDADSYNEQFF.

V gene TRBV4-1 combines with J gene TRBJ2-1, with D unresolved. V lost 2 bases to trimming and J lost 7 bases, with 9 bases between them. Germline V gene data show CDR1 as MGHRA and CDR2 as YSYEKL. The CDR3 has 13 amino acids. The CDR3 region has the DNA TGCGCCAGCAGCCAATTAACCAGGAATGAGCAGTTCTTC. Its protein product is CASSQLTRNEQFF.

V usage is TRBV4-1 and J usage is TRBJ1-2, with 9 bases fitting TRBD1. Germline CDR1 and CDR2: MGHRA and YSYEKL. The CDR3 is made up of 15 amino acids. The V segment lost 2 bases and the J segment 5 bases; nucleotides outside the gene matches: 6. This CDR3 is CASSQRTGTGYGYTF. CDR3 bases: TGCGCCAGCAGCCAACGAACCGGGACAGGGTATGGCTACACCTTC.

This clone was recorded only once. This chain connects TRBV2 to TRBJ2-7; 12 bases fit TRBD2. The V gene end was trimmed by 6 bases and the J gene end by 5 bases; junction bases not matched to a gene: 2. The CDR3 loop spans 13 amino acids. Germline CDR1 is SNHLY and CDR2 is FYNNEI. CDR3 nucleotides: TGTGCCAGCAGGTGGACTAGCGGGAACGAGCAGTACTTC. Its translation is CASRWTSGNEQYF.

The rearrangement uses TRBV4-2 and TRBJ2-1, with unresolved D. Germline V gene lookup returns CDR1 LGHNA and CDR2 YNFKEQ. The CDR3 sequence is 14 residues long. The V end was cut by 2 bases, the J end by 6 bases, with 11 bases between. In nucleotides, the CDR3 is TGTGCCAGCAGCCAACCCGGAGAACCCAATGAGCAGTTCTTC. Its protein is CASSQPGEPNEQFF.

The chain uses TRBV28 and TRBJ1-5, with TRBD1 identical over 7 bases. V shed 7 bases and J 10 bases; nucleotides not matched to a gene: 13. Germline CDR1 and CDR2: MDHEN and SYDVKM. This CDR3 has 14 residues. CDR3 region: CASKLSLTGDPQHF. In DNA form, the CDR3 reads TGTGCCAGCAAACTCTCTTTAACAGGGGATCCCCAGCATTTT.

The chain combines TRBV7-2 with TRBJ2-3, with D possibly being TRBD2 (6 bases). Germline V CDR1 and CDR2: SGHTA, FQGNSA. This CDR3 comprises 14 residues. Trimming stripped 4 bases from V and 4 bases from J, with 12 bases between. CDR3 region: CASSSGVVADTQYF. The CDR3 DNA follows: TGTGCCAGCAGCTCGGGGGTAGTAGCAGATACGCAGTATTTT.

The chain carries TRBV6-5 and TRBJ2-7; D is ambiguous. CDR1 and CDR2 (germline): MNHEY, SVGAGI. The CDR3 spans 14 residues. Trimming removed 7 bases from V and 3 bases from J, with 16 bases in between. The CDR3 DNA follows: TGTGCCAGCACACCGGCCGGGTATGACTACGAGCAGTACTTC. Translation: CASTPAGYDYEQYF.

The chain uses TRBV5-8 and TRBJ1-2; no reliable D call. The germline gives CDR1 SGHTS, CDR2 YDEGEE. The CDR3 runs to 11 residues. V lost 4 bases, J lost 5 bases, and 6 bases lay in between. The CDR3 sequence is CASSREYGYTF. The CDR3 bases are TGTGCCAGCAGCCGGGAGTATGGCTACACCTTC.

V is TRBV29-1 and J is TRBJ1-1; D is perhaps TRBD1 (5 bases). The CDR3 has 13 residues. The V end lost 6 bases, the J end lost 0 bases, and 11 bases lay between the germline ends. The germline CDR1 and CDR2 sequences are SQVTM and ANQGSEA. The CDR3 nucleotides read TGCAGCGTCATACAGGTAATGAACACTGAAGCTTTCTTT. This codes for CSVIQVMNTEAFF.

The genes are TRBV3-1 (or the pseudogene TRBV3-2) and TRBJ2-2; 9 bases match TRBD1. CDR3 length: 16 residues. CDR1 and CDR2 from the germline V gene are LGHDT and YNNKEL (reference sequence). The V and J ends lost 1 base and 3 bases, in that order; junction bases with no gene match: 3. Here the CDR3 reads CASSQAGTGYTGELFF. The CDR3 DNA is TGTGCCAGCAGCCAAGCCGGGACAGGGTACACCGGGGAGCTGTTTTTT.

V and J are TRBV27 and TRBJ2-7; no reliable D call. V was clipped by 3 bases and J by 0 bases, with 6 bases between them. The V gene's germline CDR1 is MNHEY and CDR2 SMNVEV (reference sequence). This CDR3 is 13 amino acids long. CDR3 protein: CASSLIYSYEQYF. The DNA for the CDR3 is TGTGCCAGCAGTTTGATCTACTCCTACGAGCAGTACTTC.

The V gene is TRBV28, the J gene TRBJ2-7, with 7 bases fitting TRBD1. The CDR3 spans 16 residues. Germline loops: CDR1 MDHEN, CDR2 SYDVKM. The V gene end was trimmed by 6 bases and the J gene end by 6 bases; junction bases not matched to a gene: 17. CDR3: CASSWSFGTAATEQYF. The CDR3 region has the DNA TGTGCCAGCAGCTGGTCATTCGGGACAGCCGCCACCGAGCAGTACTTC.

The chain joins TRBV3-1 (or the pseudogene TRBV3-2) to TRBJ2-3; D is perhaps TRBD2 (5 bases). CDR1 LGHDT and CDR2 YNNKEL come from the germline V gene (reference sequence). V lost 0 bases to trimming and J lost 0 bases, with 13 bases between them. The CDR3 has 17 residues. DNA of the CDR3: TGTGCCAGCAGCCAAGATAAGAGGGTAGCGAGCACAGATACGCAGTATTTT. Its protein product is CASSQDKRVASTDTQYF.

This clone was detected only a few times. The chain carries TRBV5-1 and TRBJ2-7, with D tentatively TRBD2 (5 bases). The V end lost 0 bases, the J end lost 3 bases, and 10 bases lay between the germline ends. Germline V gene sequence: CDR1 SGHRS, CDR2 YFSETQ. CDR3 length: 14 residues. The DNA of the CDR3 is TGCGCCAGCAGCTTGGGAGCCGGGATCTACGAGCAGTACTTC. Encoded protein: CASSLGAGIYEQYF.

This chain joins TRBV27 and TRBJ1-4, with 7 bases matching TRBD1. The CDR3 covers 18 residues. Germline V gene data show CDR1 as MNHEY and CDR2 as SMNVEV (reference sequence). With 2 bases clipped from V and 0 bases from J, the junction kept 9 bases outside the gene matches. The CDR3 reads CASSLGVGQTATNEKLFF. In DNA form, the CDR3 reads TGTGCCAGCAGTTTAGGCGTGGGACAGACTGCAACTAATGAAAAACTGTTTTTT.

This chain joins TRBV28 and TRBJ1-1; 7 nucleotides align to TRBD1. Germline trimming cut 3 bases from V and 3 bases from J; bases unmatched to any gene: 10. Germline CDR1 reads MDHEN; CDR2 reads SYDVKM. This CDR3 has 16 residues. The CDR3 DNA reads TGTGCCAGCAGTTTGGTAGGGGGCGTGGTGGACACTGAAGCTTTCTTT. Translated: CASSLVGGVVDTEAFF.

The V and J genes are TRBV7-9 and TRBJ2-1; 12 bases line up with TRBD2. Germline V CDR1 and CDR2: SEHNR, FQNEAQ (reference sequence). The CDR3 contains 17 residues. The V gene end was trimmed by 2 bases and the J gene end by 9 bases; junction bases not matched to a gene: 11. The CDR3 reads CASSLSLGTSGSGEQFF. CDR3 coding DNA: TGTGCCAGCAGCTTAAGTCTGGGGACTAGCGGGTCAGGTGAGCAGTTCTTC.